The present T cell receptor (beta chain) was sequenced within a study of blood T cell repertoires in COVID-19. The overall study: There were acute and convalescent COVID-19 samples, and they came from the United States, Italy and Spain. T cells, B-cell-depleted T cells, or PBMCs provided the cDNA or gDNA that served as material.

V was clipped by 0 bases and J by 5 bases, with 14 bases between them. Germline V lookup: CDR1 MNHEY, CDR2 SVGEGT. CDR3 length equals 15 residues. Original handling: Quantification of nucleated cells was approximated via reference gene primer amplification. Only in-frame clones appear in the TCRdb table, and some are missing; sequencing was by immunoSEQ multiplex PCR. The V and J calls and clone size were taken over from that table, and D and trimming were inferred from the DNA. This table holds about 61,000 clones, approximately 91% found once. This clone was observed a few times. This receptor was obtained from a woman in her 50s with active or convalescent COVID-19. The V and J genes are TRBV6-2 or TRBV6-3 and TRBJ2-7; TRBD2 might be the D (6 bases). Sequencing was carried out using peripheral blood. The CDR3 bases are TGTGCCAGCAGTTACTCGTCAGGAGGGCCACACGAGCAGTACTTC. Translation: CASSYSSGGPHEQYF.